This T cell receptor (beta chain) was sequenced in a study of T cell repertoires in cytomegalovirus infection. This clonotype appeared many times. The antigen remains unidentified. TCRdb redid the calling of the reads with MiXCR, one entry per CDR3 protein. The sample includes 290,000 or so distinct CDR3 sequences, 9.6% of them seen just once. Germline CDR1 reads SGHNT; CDR2 reads YYREEE (reference sequence). This CDR3 has 15 amino acids. Trimming left V 4 bases short and J 4 bases short, with 17 bases between. Study-wide results and caveats: Carriers of CMV plus the relevant HLA were identified by cumulative public TCR beta family frequency.

The TCR comes from a human donor in good health (CMV status not recorded). Some clones in this sample may be carry-over from other donors' samples. Sequenced material: PBMCs. V usage is TRBV5-4 and J usage is TRBJ2-5; D might be TRBD2 (6 bases). The CDR3 sequence: CASSIGGPHRETQYF. CDR3 bases: TGTGCCAGCAGCATTGGAGGGCCCCACCGAGAGACCCAGTACTTC.